These T cell receptor beta chains were read from a single sample in a study of cytomegalovirus exposure and HLA in healthy donors. Produced via immunoSEQ multiplex PCR; TCRdb's table is partial and in-frame only. The listing contains around 78,000 clones. The specimen sequenced was PBMCs. The receptors originated from a young man in good health and CMV-seropositive. CDR3s include the opening cysteine and the closing phenylalanine or tryptophan. D genes are given only for firm matches.

j_gene,d_gene,v_gene,CDR3aa,CDR3nt
TRBJ1-1,NA,TRBV6-5,CASSYGGTEAFF,TGTGCCAGCAGTTACGGAGGGACTGAAGCTTTCTTT
TRBJ1-2,NA,TRBV12-5,CASGSLEYPNYGYTF,TGTGCTAGTGGTTCCCTAGAGTACCCTAACTATGGCTACACCTTC
TRBJ1-4,TRBD1,TRBV27,CASSPHRGTNEKLFF,TGTGCCAGCAGTCCCCACAGGGGAACTAATGAAAAACTGTTTTTT
TRBJ2-5,NA,TRBV6-5,CASSFGGVGYQETQYF,TGTGCCAGCAGTTTCGGCGGGGTAGGGTACCAAGAGACCCAGTACTTC
TRBJ1-1,NA,TRBV5-6,CASSGTRGTEAFF,TGTGCCAGCAGCGGTACTAGAGGAACTGAAGCTTTCTTT
TRBJ2-1,TRBD1,TRBV5-1,CASSSQGTGDEQFF,TGCGCCAGCAGCTCACAAGGGACAGGGGATGAGCAGTTCTTC
TRBJ2-1,NA,TRBV9,CASSVRDEQFF,TGTGCCAGCAGCGTGAGGGATGAGCAGTTCTTC
TRBJ2-1,NA,TRBV7-9,CASSPRGKGNEQFF,TGTGCCAGCAGCCCTAGGGGTAAGGGGAATGAGCAGTTCTTC
TRBJ1-2,TRBD1,TRBV7-9,CASSPSGTDGYTF,TGTGCCAGCAGCCCCTCCGGGACAGATGGCTACACCTTC
TRBJ2-1,TRBD2,TRBV9,CASSVDAAGGPYNEQFF,TGTGCCAGCAGCGTAGATGCGGCGGGAGGGCCTTACAATGAGCAGTTCTTC
TRBJ2-7,TRBD2,TRBV19,CASSMASGSYEQYF,TGTGCCAGTAGTATGGCTAGCGGGAGCTACGAGCAGTACTTC
TRBJ2-3,TRBD2,TRBV11-2,CASSLEGLAGLTDTQYF,TGTGCCAGCAGCTTAGAGGGACTAGCGGGACTCACAGATACGCAGTATTTT
TRBJ2-3,NA,TRBV28,CASSLTNQDTQYF,TGTGCCAGCAGTTTGACTAATCAGGATACGCAGTATTTT
TRBJ1-1,TRBD1,TRBV28,CASNHQGAHTEAFF,TGTGCCAGCAACCATCAGGGGGCGCACACTGAAGCTTTCTTT
TRBJ1-6,NA,TRBV6-1,CASSAGGAESPLHF,TGTGCCAGCAGTGCGGGGGGGGCGGAATCACCCCTCCACTTT
TRBJ1-1,NA,TRBV9,CASSPIHGMNTEAFF,TGTGCCAGCAGCCCAATTCACGGGATGAACACTGAAGCTTTCTTT
TRBJ1-1,NA,TRBV28,CASYTFTGIGSAFF,TGTGCCAGTTACACCTTTACCGGGATAGGGTCCGCTTTCTTT